The 14 T cell receptor beta chains below all came from one sample that was sequenced in a study of TIL therapy for anti-PD-1-resistant metastatic lung cancer. Sample time point: pre-treatment sample, taken before nivolumab and TIL therapy. Tumor tissue came from excised metastases, mostly pleural nodules or supraclavicular lymph nodes. The libraries were made with immunoSEQ v3. Assay used: immunoSEQ multiplex PCR; TCRdb lists only in-frame clones, some missing. This table holds tens of thousands of clones, 65% to 80% found once. The sample was tumor tissue, taken at baseline. These receptors were collected from a person aged 25-85 years with non-small cell lung cancer.

The chain combines TRBV7-2 with TRBJ2-7, with no clear D. The CDR3 totals 12 residues. Germline assignment: CDR1 SGHTA and CDR2 FQGNSA. Deletions cut 5 bases from V and 2 bases from J, with 7 bases between. The CDR3 sequence is CASSLLTYEQYF. In nucleotides, the CDR3 is TGTGCCAGCAGCCTCCTTACCTACGAGCAGTACTTC. The whole variable domain, remainder taken from reference TRBV7-2 and TRBJ2-7, is GAGVSQSPSNKVTEKGKDVELRCDPISGHTALYWYRQSLGQGLEFLIYFQGNSAPDKSGLPSDRFSAERTGGSVSTLTIQRTQQEDSAVYLCASSLLTYEQYFGPGTRLTVT.

The CDR3 DNA follows: TGTGCCAGCAAACGCGGACTAGCCAATATGCAGTACTTC. Protein: CASKRGLANMQYF. The chain recombines TRBV27 with TRBJ2-7; TRBD2 aligns across 8 bases. The germline CDR1 and CDR2 sequences are MNHEY and SMNVEV (reference sequence). The CDR3 totals 13 residues. The ends lost 7 bases at V and 9 bases at J; junction bases unmatched: 11.

The chain has TRBV5-1 and TRBJ2-7; 9 nucleotides agree with TRBD2. Germline CDR1 is SGHRS and CDR2 is YFSETQ. The CDR3 runs 15 residues. Trimming at V came to 3 bases and at J to 7 bases, leaving 11 bases not matched to a gene. The CDR3: CASSWTGTSSGEQYF. CDR3 bases: TGCGCCAGCAGCTGGACCGGGACTAGCTCTGGGGAGCAGTACTTC. Full variable domain (remainder filled in from reference TRBV5-1 and TRBJ2-7): KAGVTQTPRYLIKTRGQQVTLSCSPISGHRSVSWYQQTPGQGLQFLFEYFSETQRNKGNFPGRFSGRQFSNSRSEMNVSTLELGDSALYLCASSWTGTSSGEQYFGPGTRLTVT.

The rearrangement joins TRBV18 to TRBJ2-2; either TRBD1 or TRBD2 may supply D (5 bases each). Between the trimmed V and J ends, which lost 3 bases and 2 bases, there was a span of 19 bases. The CDR3 covers 18 residues. CDR1 KGHSH and CDR2 LQKENI come from the germline V gene. CDR3 bases: TGTGCCAGCTCACCCGATCGCCACGGGGCTAGAAACACCGGGGAGCTGTTTTTT. It specifies CASSPDRHGARNTGELFF.

The chain carries TRBV15 and TRBJ2-3; 9 bases align to TRBD1. With V trimmed by 1 base and J by 3 bases, 5 bases remained unmatched. Germline V CDR1 and CDR2: LNHNV, YYDKDF (reference sequence). This CDR3 contains 16 residues. The CDR3 reads CATSRGGQGTTDTQYF. For the CDR3, the DNA is TGTGCCACCAGCAGAGGGGGACAGGGTACTACAGATACGCAGTATTTT. The full variable domain, in which reference TRBV15 and TRBJ2-3 provide the parts outside the CDR3, is DAMVIQNPRYQVTQFGKPVTLSCSQTLNHNVMYWYQQKSSQAPKLLFHYYDKDFNNEADTPDNFQSRRPNTSFCFLDIRSPGLGDTAMYLCATSRGGQGTTDTQYFGPGTRLTVL.

The chain carries TRBV7-9 and TRBJ1-2; the D gene is possibly TRBD1 (5 bases). The V end lost 3 bases, the J end lost 5 bases, and 13 bases lay between the germline ends. The CDR3 contains 14 residues. Germline lookup yields CDR1 SEHNR and CDR2 FQNEAQ (reference sequence). CDR3 in DNA: TGTGCCAGCAGCTTCGCCGGGACGGGTTATGGCTACACCTTC. It specifies CASSFAGTGYGYTF.

This clone has only a few counts. This rearrangement joins TRBV4-1 to TRBJ2-7, with unresolved D. Germline values: CDR1 MGHRA, CDR2 YSYEKL. This CDR3 contains 14 residues. Deletions cut 5 bases from V and 1 base from J, with 12 bases between. The CDR3 DNA is TGCGCCAGCAGCTCTGAGACGGTGTCCTACGAGCAGTACTTC. It is translated as CASSSETVSYEQYF.

The chain uses TRBV5-3 and TRBJ1-2; no firm D call. TRBV5-3 has ORF status, its function being uncertain. The CDR3 is 12 amino acids. V lost 4 bases and J 3 bases, leaving 7 bases between the germline ends. The CDR3 nucleotides read TGTGCCAGAAGCCGTGTGGACTATGGCTACACCTTC. Translating it yields CARSRVDYGYTF.

This clone is a singleton in its sample. V is TRBV9 and J is TRBJ2-3; D unclear. Trimming removed 0 bases from V and 0 bases from J, with 11 bases in between. CDR3 size: 16 residues. CDR1 is SGDLS, CDR2 YYNGEE, per germline. CDR3 in DNA: TGTGCCAGCAGCGTAGATCAGCTACGCAGCACAGATACGCAGTATTTT. Its translation is CASSVDQLRSTDTQYF.

The J gene is TRBJ2-7, the V gene TRBV7-2; TRBD1 or TRBD2 may be the D gene (5 bases each). V was cut by 0 bases and J by 4 bases, with 10 bases left in between. From germline, CDR1 is SGHTA and CDR2 FQGNSA. The CDR3 is 14 amino acids. CDR3 nucleotides: TGTGCCAGCAGCTTAGCCGCCAGGGAGTACGAGCAGTACTTC. Translated: CASSLAAREYEQYF.

The J gene is TRBJ2-7, the V gene TRBV9; D perhaps matches TRBD2 (6 bases). The CDR3 runs to 15 residues. V lost 3 bases, J lost 2 bases, and 15 bases lay in between. Germline CDR1 and CDR2: SGDLS and YYNGEE. CDR3 residues: CASSATGEWTYEQYF. CDR3 nucleotides: TGTGCCAGCAGCGCTACGGGGGAATGGACCTACGAGCAGTACTTC. Full variable domain (missing parts from reference TRBV9 and TRBJ2-7): DSGVTQTPKHLITATGQRVTLRCSPRSGDLSVYWYQQSLDQGLQFLIQYYNGEERAKGNILERFSAQQFPDLHSELNLSSLELGDSALYFCASSATGEWTYEQYFGPGTRLTVT.

The rearrangement joins TRBV4-1 to TRBJ2-5; D gene unclear. Per germline, CDR1 MGHRA and CDR2 YSYEKL. V was cut by 3 bases and J by 3 bases, with 20 bases left in between. CDR3 size: 17 residues. As DNA, the CDR3 is TGCGCCAGCAGCCAGTCCGTAGGTGGAGCGTCGGAAGAGACCCAGTACTTC. This translates into CASSQSVGGASEETQYF.

The chain joins TRBV30 to TRBJ2-7; D unclear. The V and J ends lost 0 bases and 6 bases respectively, with 6 bases between them. Germline CDR1 GTSNPN, CDR2 SVGIG (reference sequence). This CDR3 contains 11 residues. CDR3 residues: CAWSVETEQYF. DNA of the CDR3: TGTGCCTGGAGTGTGGAGACCGAGCAGTACTTC.

The chain recombines TRBV18 with TRBJ1-4; 8 bases are shared with TRBD1. The ends lost 4 bases at V and 2 bases at J; junction bases unmatched: 3. The CDR3 length is 15 residues. CDR1 and CDR2 (germline): KGHSH, LQKENI. The CDR3 loop is CASSQDRGTNEKLFF. The CDR3 DNA reads as TGTGCCAGCTCACAAGACAGGGGCACTAATGAAAAACTGTTTTTT.